These 9 T cell receptor beta chains came from one sample sequenced in a study of blood T cell repertoires in COVID-19. Using immunoSEQ multiplex PCR, the repertoire was profiled, and TCRdb retains in-frame clones only, with some absent. Among about 150,000 clones, more than 75% were seen once, and the ten largest hold roughly 15%. The sequencing input was peripheral blood. These receptors were obtained from a human donor with acute or convalescent COVID-19. The donor label of this sample is uncertain.

This clone was recorded once. The rearrangement links TRBV4-1 to TRBJ2-7; TRBD1 aligns across 9 bases. Germline lookup yields CDR1 MGHRA and CDR2 YSYEKL. The CDR3 is 14 residues long. V lost 2 bases and J lost 9; bases outside the gene matches: 8. The CDR3 DNA is TGCGCCAGCAGCCAACCGGGACAGGGTTTGGGGCAGTACTTC. Residues: CASSQPGQGLGQYF.

The chain has TRBV5-1 and TRBJ1-1; tentatively, D is TRBD1 (5 bases). Germline lookup yields CDR1 SGHRS and CDR2 YFSETQ. The CDR3 is 13 amino acids. V dropped 2 bases and J dropped 6 bases, with 11 bases sitting between them. In DNA form, the CDR3 reads TGCGCCAGCAGCTTCCAGGGATGGGCTGAAGCTTTCTTT. Translation: CASSFQGWAEAFF.

The rearrangement joins TRBV18 to TRBJ2-1; D might be TRBD1 (5 bases). The V end lost 3 bases, the J end lost 1 base, and 13 bases lay between the germline ends. Germline CDR1 KGHSH, CDR2 LQKENI. The CDR3 sequence is 16 residues long. The CDR3 DNA is TGTGCCAGCTCACCTTACGGAAAGGGGTCCTACAATGAGCAGTTCTTC. It translates to CASSPYGKGSYNEQFF.

V is TRBV30 and J is TRBJ1-1; D is uncertain. The V gene lost 0 bases and the J gene lost 4 bases, with 15 bases spanning the gap. The length of the CDR3 is 15 residues. Germline values: CDR1 GTSNPN, CDR2 SVGIG (reference sequence). The CDR3 coding sequence is TGTGCCTGGAGTGTAGGTCTTAGGGCGGGCACTGAAGCTTTCTTT. Amino acid sequence: CAWSVGLRAGTEAFF. The whole variable domain, filled in from reference TRBV30 and TRBJ1-1, reads SQTIHQWPATLVQPVGSPLSLECTVEGTSNPNLYWYRQAAGRGLQLLFYSVGIGQISSEVPQNLSASRPQDRQFILSSKKLLLSDSGFYLCAWSVGLRAGTEAFFGQGTRLTVV.

The CDR3 protein is CASSIPGQGHNTEAFF. DNA for the CDR3: TGTGCCAGCAGCATTCCGGGACAGGGACACAACACTGAAGCTTTCTTT. The chain joins TRBV7-9 to TRBJ1-1, with 9 bases that match TRBD1. This CDR3 has 16 residues. Per germline, CDR1 SEHNR and CDR2 FQNEAQ (reference sequence). V shed 5 bases, J shed 2 bases, and the junction held 9 bases outside the gene matches.

The chain joins TRBV12-3 or TRBV12-4 to TRBJ1-4; D is unresolved. There are 13 residues in the CDR3. The ends were cut back, 5 bases at V and 10 bases at J, with 14 bases in the middle. In DNA, the CDR3 is TGTGCCAGCAGTCTTGATGAGGTTGGAAAACTGTTTTTT. Translated, it gives CASSLDEVGKLFF.

The J gene is TRBJ1-3, the V gene TRBV7-2; D not resolved. Trimming stripped 1 base from V and 1 base from J, with 8 bases between. In germline, CDR1 is SGHTA, CDR2 FQGNSA. CDR3 size: 15 residues. CDR3 residues: CASSLVAGSGNTIYF. The CDR3 nucleotides read TGTGCCAGCAGCTTAGTAGCGGGATCTGGAAACACCATATATTTT. Drawing the rest from reference TRBV7-2 and TRBJ1-3, the complete variable domain is GAGVSQSPSNKVTEKGKDVELRCDPISGHTALYWYRQSLGQGLEFLIYFQGNSAPDKSGLPSDRFSAERTGGSVSTLTIQRTQQEDSAVYLCASSLVAGSGNTIYFGEGSWLTVV.

The V and J genes are TRBV6-5 and TRBJ1-1; a possible D gene is TRBD1 (6 bases). The V end lost 2 bases, the J end lost 12 bases, and 13 bases lay between the germline ends. Germline loops: CDR1 MNHEY, CDR2 SVGAGI. This CDR3 region has 12 residues. DNA of the CDR3: TGTGCCAGCAGTTACAAAGGGGGAAGTACTTTCTTT. Amino acid sequence: CASSYKGGSTFF.

The chain links TRBV27 to TRBJ1-2; TRBD1 matches 7 bases. The V gene's germline CDR1 is MNHEY and CDR2 SMNVEV (reference sequence). After removal of 5 bases from V and 3 bases from J, the junction contained 9 bases not matched to a gene. The CDR3 length is 15 residues. This chain's CDR3 is CASSGTGTAYYGYTF. As DNA, the CDR3 is TGTGCCAGCAGTGGAACCGGGACAGCCTACTATGGCTACACCTTC.